This T cell receptor beta chain was captured by sequencing in a study of human T cells and chemical hapten exposure. Background on the study: An area of 2 cm by about 2.2 cm on upper inner arm skin received 2% DPC for sensitization.

CDR3 length: 20 residues. Looked up from germline, CDR1 is SEHNR and CDR2 is FQNEAQ (reference sequence). V gave up 5 bases and J gave up 0 bases; unmatched junction bases: 11. Time point indicated: patch test 1, 2 weeks after DPC sensitization. Stated treatment: therapeutic diphenylcyclopropenone sensitization with weekly scalp DPC. One entry per CDR3 protein, called by TCRdb with MiXCR from the RACE reads. The table includes around 100,000 distinct CDR3 sequences, about 11% detected once. The chain has TRBV7-9 and TRBJ2-2, with 14 bases aligning to TRBD2. Sequences were derived from whole blood, sampled in connection with sensitization to the hapten diphenylcyclopropenone (DPC). The TCR originated in a woman aged 35 to 49 with alopecia areata. Some clones in this sample may be carry-over from other donors' samples. In DNA form, the CDR3 reads TGTGCCAGCAGCCTTGGCCATGGGACTAGCGGGGGCGCGAACACCGGGGAGCTGTTTTTT. Protein: CASSLGHGTSGGANTGELFF. Variable domain in full (rest from reference TRBV7-9 and TRBJ2-2): DTGVSQNPRHKITKRGQNVTFRCDPISEHNRLYWYRQTLGQGPEFLTYFQNEAQLEKSRLLSDRFSAERPKGSFSTLEIQRTEQGDSAMYLCASSLGHGTSGGANTGELFFGEGSRLTVL.